The sequence of this T cell receptor beta chain was determined in a study of shared clonotypes between healthy human individuals (dated by TCRdb to about 2020). In the study overall: The cohort included a few men and two women between 18 and 49 years of age. For each donor, CD4 naive and CD4 memory were each run on three plates, CD8 naive on two plates, and CD8 memory on one plate. Blood TCR repertoires of five healthy adults were deeply sequenced to estimate repertoire size and the extent of clonotype sharing between individuals. To increase sequencing depth and limit assay-specific biases, TCR repertoire library preparation and sequencing were carried out by different laboratories using diverse techniques. Between about 0.94 and 10 billion PBMCs per donor were obtained by leukapheresis. The research as a whole found: Across a handful of donors, around 5.4% of naive CD4, roughly 3.5% of naive CD8, under 2.5% of memory CD4, and about 0.4% of memory CD8 clonotypes were shared. Naive subsets generally had larger estimated clonotype richness than memory subsets. Pairwise subsampling led to the expectation that sequencing depth would affect the degree of clonotype sharing among donors. Rarefaction of sorted-subset datasets indicated incomplete sequencing despite the large sequencing depth. Compared with non-shared clonotypes, clonotypes shared by all four sorted-subset donors had higher generation probabilities. Sampling was restricted to blood, and TCR repertoires in tissue are likely to differ from TCR repertoires in blood. The small number of donors limited the genetic and exposure-history diversity represented.

Trimming takes 8 bases off V and 7 bases off J; junction bases not matched to a gene: 2. From cysteine to phenylalanine, the CDR3 is 11 amino acids long. Only the CDR3 portion is preserved as DNA: 33 bases, with reading frame beginning at the first base. Based on the germline V gene (reference sequence), the CDR1 and CDR2 sequences are LNHDA and SQIVND. CD8 naive samples were CD45RO-negative cells positively selected for CCR7, giving a CD45RA+CCR7+ population that excluded TemRA cells. Donors were healthy HIV-negative adults with no recently reported acute infections or vaccinations. Every donor was a Caucasian adult living in Nashville, Tennessee, USA. Blood was collected by leukapheresis, and PBMCs were isolated by Ficoll-Histopaque density gradient centrifugation and then cryopreserved in liquid nitrogen vapor phase. Analytical flow cytometry was used to check the purity and quantity of every magnetically sorted T cell population. Genomic DNA was isolated from each sorted fraction and quantified by UV absorbance on a Nanodrop 2000c.

TCR CDR3 regions were amplified from genomic DNA by multiplex PCR using the deep immunoSEQ assay. For each cell subset, the extracted genomic DNA was distributed evenly across all wells of several immunoSEQ 96-well plates, and each plate served as one replicate. For sorted subsets, around 200 ng genomic DNA, equal to approximately 30,000 T cell genomes, was loaded into each replicate PCR. Purified libraries were measured with a Qubit 3.0 fluorometer, size-checked on a Bioanalyzer 2100, and measured again with the KAPA Library Quantification kit. A separate single-read 150-cycle Illumina NextSeq 550 flow cell was used to sequence each immunoSEQ 96-well plate. As for the original processing: The immunoSEQ output contained only junctional sequences without quality scores, so filtering could not match that applied to full-length reads. To assign V/J genes and CDR3, sequences were annotated against IMGT germline references using PyIR, a Python wrapper for IgBLAST v1.9. Reads were filtered out if the reads had weak V/J assignments (E-value above 1e-6), no CDR3, stop codons, out-of-frame junctions, or ambiguous translated residues. V3J clonotypes were defined as sequences sharing an identical inferred V gene, J gene, and CDR3 amino acid sequence. Percentage overlap between repertoires was computed as shared unique clonotypes divided by the size of the smaller repertoire. RTK rarefaction, the Chao1 estimator, and Recon v2.1 estimates of unobserved clonotypes were used to assess repertoire richness. OLGA was used to compute generation probabilities for all TCRbeta clonotypes that the gDNA method yielded from a few donors. TCRdb carries this immuneACCESS record with in-frame sequences only. Its versions omit some clonotypes, under half of them owing to an unresolved V gene in the studies checked, with the rest unexplained. D and trimming were read from the DNA, whereas the V and J calls and clone size are those reported in that table. Recorded for this sample are about 2,100,000 clones; 90% to 95% of them occurred a single time. Under 2% of the sample belongs to the ten largest clones.

About this clone: The antigen it recognizes is unknown. The sample holds no much larger clone one base away, and base qualities are not on file.

This sequence was found in a young man in good health. Some clones in this sample may be carry-over from other donors' samples. Sequenced sample: naive CD8+ T cells from PBMCs. The cell subset or site label here, explained by the study, means: CD45RA+CCR7+. The rearrangement joined TRBV19 to TRBJ2-1; 7 central nucleotides agree with TRBD2. The encoded CDR3 is CASAGVNEQFF. The DNA sequence is given as TGTGCCAGTGCGGGAGTTAATGAGCAGTTCTTC. Full variable domain (CDR3 extended with the reference TRBV19 and TRBJ2-1 proteins): DGGITQSPKYLFRKEGQNVTLSCEQNLNHDAMYWYRQDPGQGLRLIYYSQIVNDFQKGDIAEGYSVSREKKESFPLTVTSAQKNPTAFYLCASAGVNEQFFGPGTRLTVL.